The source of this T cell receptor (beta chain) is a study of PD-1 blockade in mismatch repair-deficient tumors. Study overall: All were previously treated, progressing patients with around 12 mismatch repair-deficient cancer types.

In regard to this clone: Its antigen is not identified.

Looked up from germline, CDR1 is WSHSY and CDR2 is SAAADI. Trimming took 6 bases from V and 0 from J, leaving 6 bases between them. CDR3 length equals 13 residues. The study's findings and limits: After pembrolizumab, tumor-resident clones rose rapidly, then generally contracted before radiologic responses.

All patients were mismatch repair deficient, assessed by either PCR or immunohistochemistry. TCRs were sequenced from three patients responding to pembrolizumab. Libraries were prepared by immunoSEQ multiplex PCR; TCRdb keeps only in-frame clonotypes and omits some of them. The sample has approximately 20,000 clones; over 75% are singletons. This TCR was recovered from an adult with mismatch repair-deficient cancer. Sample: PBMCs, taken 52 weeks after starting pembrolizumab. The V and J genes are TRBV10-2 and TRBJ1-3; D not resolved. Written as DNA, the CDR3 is TGCGCCAGCAGAGAGCACTCTGGAAACACCATATATTTT. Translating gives CASREHSGNTIYF.